The text below deals with one T cell receptor beta chain. In germline, CDR1 is DFQATT, CDR2 SNEGSKA (reference sequence). V lost 4 bases to trimming and J lost 0 bases; unmatched junction nucleotides: 9. CDR3 length equals 17 residues. These data belong to a study of control samples from healthy donors and cancer patients. Clones were read by immunoSEQ multiplex PCR, and TCRdb kept only the in-frame ones, dropping some. Of 150,000 to 200,000 clones listed, under 96% were seen once; the top ten hold around 0.92%. This chain joins TRBV20-1 and TRBJ2-3; TRBD2 matches 11 bases. Sequenced sample: blood. The TCR sequence derives from a woman in her 30s in good health. As DNA, the CDR3 is TGCAGTGCTACTGACCCTAGCGGGGGGACTAGCACAGATACGCAGTATTTT. Encoded protein: CSATDPSGGTSTDTQYF.